This T cell receptor (beta chain) was documented in a study of T cells after yellow fever vaccination. TCRdb recomputed calls from the 5' RACE reads with MiXCR, one row per CDR3 protein. Of roughly 250,000 distinct CDR3 sequences in the sample, 13% were seen once. This receptor was taken from a man aged 30 to 45 who received the YFV17D yellow fever vaccine. The sequencing here drew on CD4+ T cells sorted from PBMCs, taken 45 days after the yellow fever booster vaccination.

This chain's CDR3 is CASTQVPLAGGTDTQYF. CDR3 DNA: TGCGCCAGCACCCAGGTACCTCTAGCGGGAGGCACAGATACGCAGTATTTT. V usage is TRBV5-1 and J usage is TRBJ2-3; 10 positions match TRBD2. The length of the CDR3 is 17 residues. The V gene end was trimmed by 6 bases and the J gene end by 1 base; junction bases not matched to a gene: 11. Germline CDR1 reads SGHRS; CDR2 reads YFSETQ.